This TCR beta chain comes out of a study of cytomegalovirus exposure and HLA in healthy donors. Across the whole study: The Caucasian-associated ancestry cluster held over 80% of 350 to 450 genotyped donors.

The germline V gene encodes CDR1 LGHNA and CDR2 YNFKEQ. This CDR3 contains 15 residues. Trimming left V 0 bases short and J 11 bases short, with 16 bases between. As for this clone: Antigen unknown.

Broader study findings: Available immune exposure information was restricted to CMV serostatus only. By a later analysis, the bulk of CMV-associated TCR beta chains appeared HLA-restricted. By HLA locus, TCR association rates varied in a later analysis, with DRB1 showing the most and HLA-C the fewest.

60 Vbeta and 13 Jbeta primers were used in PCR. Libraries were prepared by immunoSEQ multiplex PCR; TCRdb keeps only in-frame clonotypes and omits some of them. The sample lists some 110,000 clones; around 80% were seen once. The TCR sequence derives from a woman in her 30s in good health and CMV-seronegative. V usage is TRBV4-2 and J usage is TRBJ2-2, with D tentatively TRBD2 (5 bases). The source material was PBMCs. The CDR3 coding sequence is TGTGCCAGCAGCCAAGATTCGGGCCGGCGGGTAGAGCTGTTTTTT. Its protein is CASSQDSGRRVELFF.